The text below deals with one TCR beta chain. Original processing methods: Estimates of nucleated cell counts were drawn from the amplification of reference gene primers. Some clones are missing from TCRdb's copy, which holds only in-frame ones; the method was immunoSEQ multiplex PCR. V, J and clone size reflect that table, while D and trimming were determined from the DNA. Of roughly 92,000 clones listed, 90% were seen once; the top ten hold 4% to 6%. This sample is drawn from a study of blood T cell repertoires in COVID-19. This sequence was found in a man aged 50 or older with acute or convalescent COVID-19. Sequenced sample: peripheral blood.

Here the CDR3 DNA reads TGTGCCAGCAGCTTGACCGACAAAGTCTATGGCTACACCTTC. This translates into CASSLTDKVYGYTF. The chain carries TRBV5-6 and TRBJ1-2; no firm D call. The CDR3 runs to 14 residues. The V gene lost 1 base and the J gene lost 4 bases, with 11 bases spanning the gap. CDR1 is SGHDT and CDR2 is YYEEEE in the germline V gene.